This T cell receptor beta chain came from a study of T cell responses to AZD1222 COVID-19 vaccine. Trimming stripped 1 base from V and 5 bases from J, with 14 bases between. In germline, CDR1 is SNHLY, CDR2 FYNNEI. This CDR3 has 15 residues. Study-level findings and limits: In a largely white British group with more females than males, clonal diversity was possibly underestimated.

Regarding this clone: Its antigen remains unidentified.

Produced via immunoSEQ multiplex PCR; TCRdb's table is partial and in-frame only. In the table there are around 140,000 clones, 75% to 95% of which are singletons. The genes are TRBV2 and TRBJ1-2; D unclear. This TCR was sampled from an adult in good health. This specimen was peripheral blood, taken on day 0 of AZD1222 vaccination. Here the CDR3 DNA reads TGTGCCAGCAGTGAAGGGCTTGCCCCGGGGTATGGCTACACCTTC. Protein sequence: CASSEGLAPGYGYTF. The variable domain in full, completed from reference TRBV2 and TRBJ1-2, reads EPEVTQTPSHQVTQMGQEVILRCVPISNHLYFYWYRQILGQKVEFLVSFYNNEISEKSEIFDDQFSVERPDGSNFTLKIRSTKLEDSAMYFCASSEGLAPGYGYTFGSGTRLTVV.